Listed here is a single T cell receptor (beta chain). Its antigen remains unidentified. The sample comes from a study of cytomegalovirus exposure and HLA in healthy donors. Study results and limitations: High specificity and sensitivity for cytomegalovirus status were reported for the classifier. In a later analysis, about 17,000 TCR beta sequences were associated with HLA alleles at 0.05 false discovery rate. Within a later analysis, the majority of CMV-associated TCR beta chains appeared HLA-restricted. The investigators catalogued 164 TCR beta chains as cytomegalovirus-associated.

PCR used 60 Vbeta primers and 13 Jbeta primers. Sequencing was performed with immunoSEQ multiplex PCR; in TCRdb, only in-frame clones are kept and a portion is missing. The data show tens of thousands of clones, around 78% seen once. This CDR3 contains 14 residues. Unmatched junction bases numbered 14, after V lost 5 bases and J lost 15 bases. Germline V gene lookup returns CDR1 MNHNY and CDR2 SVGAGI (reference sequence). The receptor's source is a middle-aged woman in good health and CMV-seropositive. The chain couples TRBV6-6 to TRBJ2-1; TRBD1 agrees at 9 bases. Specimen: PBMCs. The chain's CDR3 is CASSPPGQGDKWFF. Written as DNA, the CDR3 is TGTGCCAGCAGTCCACCGGGACAGGGAGATAAGTGGTTCTTC.